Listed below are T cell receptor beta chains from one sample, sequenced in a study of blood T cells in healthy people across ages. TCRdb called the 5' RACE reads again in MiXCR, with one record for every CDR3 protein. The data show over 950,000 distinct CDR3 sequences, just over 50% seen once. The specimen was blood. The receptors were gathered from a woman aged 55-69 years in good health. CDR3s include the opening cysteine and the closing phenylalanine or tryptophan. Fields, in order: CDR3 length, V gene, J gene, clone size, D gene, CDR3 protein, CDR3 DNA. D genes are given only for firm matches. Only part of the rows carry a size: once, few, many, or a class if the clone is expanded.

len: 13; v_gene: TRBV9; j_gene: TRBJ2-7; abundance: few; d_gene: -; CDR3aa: CASSVAGISEQYF; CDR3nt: TGTGCCAGCAGCGTAGCCGGCATCAGCGAGCAGTACTTC
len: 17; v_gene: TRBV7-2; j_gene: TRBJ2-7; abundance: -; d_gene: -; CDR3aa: CASSSLRGRGSSYEQYF; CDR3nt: TGTGCCAGCAGCTCACTGAGGGGTAGGGGTTCGTCCTACGAGCAGTACTTC
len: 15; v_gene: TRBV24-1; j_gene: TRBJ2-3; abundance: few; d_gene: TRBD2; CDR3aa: CATSDPKRESDTQYF; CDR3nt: TGTGCCACCAGTGATCCCAAGCGGGAGTCAGATACGCAGTATTTT
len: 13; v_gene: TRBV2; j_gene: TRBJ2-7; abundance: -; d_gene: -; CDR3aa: CASRIRNRYEQYF; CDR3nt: TGTGCCAGCAGAATCCGAAACCGCTACGAGCAGTACTTC
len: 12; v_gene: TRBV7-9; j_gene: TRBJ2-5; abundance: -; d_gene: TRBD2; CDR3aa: CAIVGGEETQYF; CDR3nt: TGTGCCATCGTGGGAGGGGAAGAGACCCAGTACTTC
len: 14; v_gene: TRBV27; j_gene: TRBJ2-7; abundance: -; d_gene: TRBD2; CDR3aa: CATQPLAGGDEQYF; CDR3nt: TGTGCCACCCAACCCCTAGCGGGAGGTGACGAGCAGTACTTC
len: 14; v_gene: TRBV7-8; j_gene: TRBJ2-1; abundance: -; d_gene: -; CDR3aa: CASSLLAASGEQFF; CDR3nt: TGTGCCAGCAGCTTACTAGCCGCATCGGGTGAGCAGTTCTTC
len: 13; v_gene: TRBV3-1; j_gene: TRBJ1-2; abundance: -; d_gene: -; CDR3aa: CASSTYTSGGYTF; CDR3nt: TGTGCCAGCTCCACTTATACTTCGGGTGGCTACACCTTC
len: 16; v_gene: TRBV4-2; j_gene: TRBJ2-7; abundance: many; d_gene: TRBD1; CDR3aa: CASSQDRGQQAYEQYF; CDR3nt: TGTGCCAGCAGCCAAGATCGGGGACAGCAAGCCTACGAGCAGTACTTC
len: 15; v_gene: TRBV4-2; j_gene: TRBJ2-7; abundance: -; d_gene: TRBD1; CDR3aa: CASSQTRDSSYEQYF; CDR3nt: TGTGCCAGCAGCCAAACCCGGGACAGCTCCTACGAGCAGTACTTC
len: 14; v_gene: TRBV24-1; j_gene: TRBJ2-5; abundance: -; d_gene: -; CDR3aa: CATTIESPQETQYF; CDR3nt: TGTGCCACCACCATAGAGTCTCCTCAAGAGACCCAGTACTTC
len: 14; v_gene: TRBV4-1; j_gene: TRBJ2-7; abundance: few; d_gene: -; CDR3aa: CASSQGPLLEEQYF; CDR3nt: TGCGCCAGCAGCCAAGGTCCTCTCCTGGAAGAGCAGTACTTC
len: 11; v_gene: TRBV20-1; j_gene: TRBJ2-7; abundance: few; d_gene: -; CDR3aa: CSAAYSYEQYF; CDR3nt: TGCAGTGCTGCTTATTCCTACGAGCAGTACTTC
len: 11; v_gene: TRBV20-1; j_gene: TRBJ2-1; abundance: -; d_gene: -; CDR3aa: CSARDAFYQFF; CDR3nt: TGCAGTGCTAGAGACGCCTTCTATCAGTTCTTC
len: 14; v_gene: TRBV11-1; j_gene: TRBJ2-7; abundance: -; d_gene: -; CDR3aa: CASSFAVYGYEQYF; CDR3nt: TGTGCCAGCAGCTTTGCGGTCTACGGGTACGAGCAGTACTTC
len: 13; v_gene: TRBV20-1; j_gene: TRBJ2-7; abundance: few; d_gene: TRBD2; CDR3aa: CSVQREEYNEQYF; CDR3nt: TGCAGTGTACAGCGGGAGGAGTACAATGAGCAGTACTTC
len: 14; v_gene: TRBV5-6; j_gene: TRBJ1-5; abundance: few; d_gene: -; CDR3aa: CASSFGDRNQPQHF; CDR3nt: TGTGCCAGCAGCTTCGGGGACCGCAATCAGCCCCAGCATTTT
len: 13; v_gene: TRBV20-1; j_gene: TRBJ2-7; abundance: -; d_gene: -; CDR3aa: CSARGDGPYEQYF; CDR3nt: TGCAGTGCTAGGGGAGACGGTCCCTACGAGCAGTACTTC